This is a list of T cell receptor beta chains from one sample in a study of cytomegalovirus exposure and HLA in healthy donors. Method: immunoSEQ multiplex PCR; TCRdb's copy keeps in-frame clones and lacks some. The sample lists 75,000 to 100,000 clones, roughly four fifths occurring once. The sample comprised PBMCs. The receptors derive from a man between 35 and 55 years old in good health and CMV-seronegative. CDR3s include the opening cysteine and the closing phenylalanine or tryptophan. Each record gives: J gene, clone size, V gene, D gene, CDR3 protein, CDR3 DNA. D genes are given only for firm matches. Size is omitted from some rows. Given values are once, few, many or a class for expanded clones.

TRBJ1-1	.	TRBV7-2	TRBD1	CASSFTGGTEAFF	TGTGCCAGCAGCTTTACAGGGGGCACTGAAGCTTTCTTT
TRBJ1-1	few	TRBV19	.	CATFTGGGVAFF	TGTGCCACATTTACGGGGGGAGGTGTCGCTTTCTTT
TRBJ2-5	.	TRBV9	TRBD2	CASSGGTSVQETQYF	TGTGCCAGCAGCGGCGGGACTAGCGTCCAAGAGACCCAGTACTTC
TRBJ1-1	.	TRBV30	.	CAWNRGADTEAFF	TGTGCCTGGAACCGTGGGGCGGACACTGAAGCTTTCTTT
TRBJ2-3	.	TRBV25-1	TRBD2	CASSVGGGAQDTQYF	TGTGCCAGCAGTGTTGGCGGGGGGGCCCAAGATACGCAGTATTTT
TRBJ1-4	.	TRBV5-1	.	CASSSLGGLGEKLFF	TGCGCCAGCAGCTCCTTGGGGGGGTTGGGAGAAAAACTGTTTTTT
TRBJ2-5	.	TRBV5-1	TRBD2	CASSFVGSGGRETQYF	TGCGCCAGCAGCTTCGTCGGGAGCGGGGGACGAGAGACCCAGTACTTC
TRBJ2-3	few	TRBV5-6	.	CASSLLTTTDTQYF	TGTGCCAGCAGCTTGTTAACGACAACAGATACGCAGTATTTT
TRBJ2-7	.	TRBV20-1	.	CSATSNYEQYF	TGCAGTGCAACTTCTAACTACGAGCAGTACTTC
TRBJ1-2	.	TRBV6-6	.	CASSPLTGYSYGYTF	TGTGCCAGCAGCCCTCTAACAGGGTATAGCTATGGCTACACCTTC
TRBJ1-5	once	TRBV10-2	TRBD1	CASSRGQALNQPQHF	TGCGCCAGCAGTAGGGGACAGGCGTTGAATCAGCCCCAGCATTTT
TRBJ2-3	.	TRBV5-6	.	CASSFIVGSEGDTQYF	TGTGCCAGCAGCTTTATAGTCGGTAGCGAGGGAGATACGCAGTATTTT
TRBJ2-1	.	TRBV28	TRBD2	CASSSNLAGSYNEQFF	TGTGCCAGCAGTTCGAATCTAGCGGGGTCCTACAATGAGCAGTTCTTC
TRBJ2-3	.	TRBV2	.	CASSWERLTDTQYF	TGTGCCAGCAGCTGGGAGCGTCTGACAGATACGCAGTATTTT
TRBJ1-2	once	TRBV4-1	TRBD1	CASSQVPGQSDYGYTF	TGCGCCAGCAGCCAAGTACCGGGACAGAGCGACTATGGCTACACCTTC
TRBJ2-7	.	TRBV5-1	.	CASSLGAGPRYEQYF	TGCGCCAGCAGCTTGGGGGCCGGCCCCCGCTACGAGCAGTACTTC
TRBJ2-7	.	TRBV18	TRBD2	CASSPGTSTSYEQYF	TGTGCCAGCTCACCCGGGACTAGCACCTCCTACGAGCAGTACTTC
TRBJ2-3	.	TRBV4-1	.	CASSQVVALADTQYF	TGCGCCAGCAGCCAAGTAGTAGCCCTCGCAGATACGCAGTATTTT
TRBJ1-5	.	TRBV2	.	CASRPTGPGQPQHF	TGTGCCAGCAGACCCACAGGGCCGGGACAGCCCCAGCATTTT
TRBJ1-1	.	TRBV7-9	.	CASRRSDTEAFF	TGTGCCAGCAGACGATCAGACACTGAAGCTTTCTTT
TRBJ2-1	few	TRBV5-1	.	CASSLNSGYNEQFF	TGCGCCAGCAGCTTAAATAGCGGATACAATGAGCAGTTCTTC
TRBJ2-1	.	TRBV5-4	.	CASSGKLESSYNEQFF	TGTGCCAGCAGCGGTAAACTCGAGAGCTCCTACAATGAGCAGTTCTTC
TRBJ2-5	.	TRBV7-2	TRBD2	CASSLARLAGGTSGETQYF	TGTGCCAGCAGCTTAGCGAGGCTAGCGGGGGGTACGAGTGGAGAGACCCAGTACTTC
TRBJ2-1	few	TRBV6-1	TRBD1	CASSRQGYNEQFF	TGTGCCAGCAGTCGACAGGGGTACAATGAGCAGTTCTTC
TRBJ2-1	.	TRBV18	.	CASSPDSDLDEQFF	TGTGCCAGCTCACCGGATTCGGACTTGGATGAGCAGTTCTTC
TRBJ2-1	.	TRBV4-3	TRBD1	CASSQDRRSYNEQFF	TGCGCCAGCAGCCAGGACAGGCGATCCTACAATGAGCAGTTCTTC
TRBJ2-6	once	TRBV7-6	TRBD1	CASSYTGGAGANVLTF	TGTGCCAGCAGCTACACAGGGGGCGCTGGGGCCAACGTCCTGACTTTC
TRBJ2-5	.	TRBV7-9	.	CASSLGDTRRETQYF	TGTGCCAGCAGCTTAGGGGACACCCGAAGGGAGACCCAGTACTTC
TRBJ1-5	.	TRBV15	.	CATAITRGVGQPQHF	TGTGCCACCGCCATCACAAGGGGCGTTGGACAGCCCCAGCATTTT
TRBJ2-5	.	TRBV5-5	.	CASRPVEKETQYF	TGTGCCAGCAGGCCGGTGGAGAAAGAGACCCAGTACTTC
TRBJ1-4	many	TRBV12-5	.	CASGLPPGRLEKLFF	TGTGCTAGTGGTTTGCCCCCGGGGAGGCTTGAAAAACTGTTTTTT
TRBJ2-1	few	TRBV5-1	TRBD1	CASSLAGTGGDYEQFF	TGCGCCAGCAGCTTGGCTGGGACAGGGGGTGACTATGAGCAGTTCTTC
TRBJ2-7	.	TRBV28	TRBD2	CASRPTSGVSYEQYF	TGTGCCAGCAGACCGACTAGCGGGGTGAGCTACGAGCAGTACTTC
TRBJ1-6	.	TRBV6-1	TRBD1	CASSAYRGRSNSPLHF	TGTGCCAGCAGTGCATACAGGGGCCGATCTAATTCACCCCTCCACTTT
TRBJ2-2	.	TRBV6-4	.	CASSVSVLTGELFF	TGTGCCAGCAGTGTTTCAGTTTTGACCGGGGAGCTGTTTTTT
TRBJ2-1	.	TRBV25-1	.	CASMGPVVQGEQFF	TGTGCCAGCATGGGACCCGTGGTCCAGGGGGAGCAGTTCTTC
TRBJ2-7	.	TRBV7-9	TRBD1	CASSLRNRGHDEQYF	TGTGCCAGCAGCCTACGGAACAGGGGGCATGACGAGCAGTACTTC
TRBJ1-1	.	TRBV6-5	TRBD1	CASTMGYRGDTEAFF	TGTGCCAGCACAATGGGTTACAGGGGCGACACTGAAGCTTTCTTT
TRBJ1-6	once	TRBV18	TRBD1	CASSPEQGANSPLHF	TGTGCCAGCTCACCAGAGCAGGGGGCCAATTCACCCCTCCACTTT
TRBJ2-3	.	TRBV7-2	.	CASSSLVAADTQYF	TGTGCCAGCAGCTCCCTAGTGGCTGCAGATACGCAGTATTTT
TRBJ2-1	once	TRBV6-5	TRBD1	CASSYSFDRANEQFF	TGTGCCAGCAGTTACTCGTTCGACAGGGCCAATGAGCAGTTCTTC
TRBJ2-2	few	TRBV5-1	TRBD1	CASSLQQGGIGELFF	TGCGCCAGCAGCCTCCAACAGGGGGGAATCGGGGAGCTGTTTTTT
TRBJ2-7	.	TRBV7-9	.	CASSLAGRAGEQYF	TGTGCCAGCAGCTTAGCCGGGCGGGCCGGCGAGCAGTACTTC
TRBJ2-5	few	TRBV28	TRBD2	CASSIPGLAGRETQYF	TGTGCCAGCAGTATACCCGGACTAGCGGGGCGAGAGACCCAGTACTTC
TRBJ1-5	.	TRBV5-6	TRBD1	CASSGPGQGFQPQHF	TGTGCCAGCAGCGGGCCGGGACAGGGGTTCCAGCCCCAGCATTTT
TRBJ2-7	.	TRBV7-6	.	CASSSLRGRGLYEQYF	TGTGCCAGCAGCTCCCTAAGGGGCAGGGGTTTGTACGAGCAGTACTTC